The source of this T cell receptor beta chain is a study of shared clonotypes between healthy human individuals. The protocol was immunoSEQ multiplex PCR, while the TCRdb copy is restricted to in-frame clones and leaves out a portion. Here the sample spans roughly 2.1 million clones, under 95% being singletons. In the case of this clone: Antigen unknown.

Naive CD8 cells lacked CD45RO and underwent positive selection for CCR7, leaving out terminally differentiated effector memory CD45RA+ cells. General study results and limits: Estimated richness values were generally larger in naive subsets than in memory subsets.

CDR3 length: 17 amino acids. Trimming removed 0 bases from V and 4 bases from J, with 16 bases in between. Per germline, CDR1 LGHNA and CDR2 YNFKEQ. Sequencing was carried out using naive CD8+ T cells from PBMCs. The chain uses TRBV4-2 and TRBJ2-1; D is unresolved. The sequence was obtained from a man between 18 and 35 years old in good health. Some clones in this sample may be carry-over from other donors' samples. For the CDR3, the DNA is TGTGCCAGCAGCCAAGATTGGCCAAACGGAATGTACAATGAGCAGTTCTTC. This encodes CASSQDWPNGMYNEQFF.